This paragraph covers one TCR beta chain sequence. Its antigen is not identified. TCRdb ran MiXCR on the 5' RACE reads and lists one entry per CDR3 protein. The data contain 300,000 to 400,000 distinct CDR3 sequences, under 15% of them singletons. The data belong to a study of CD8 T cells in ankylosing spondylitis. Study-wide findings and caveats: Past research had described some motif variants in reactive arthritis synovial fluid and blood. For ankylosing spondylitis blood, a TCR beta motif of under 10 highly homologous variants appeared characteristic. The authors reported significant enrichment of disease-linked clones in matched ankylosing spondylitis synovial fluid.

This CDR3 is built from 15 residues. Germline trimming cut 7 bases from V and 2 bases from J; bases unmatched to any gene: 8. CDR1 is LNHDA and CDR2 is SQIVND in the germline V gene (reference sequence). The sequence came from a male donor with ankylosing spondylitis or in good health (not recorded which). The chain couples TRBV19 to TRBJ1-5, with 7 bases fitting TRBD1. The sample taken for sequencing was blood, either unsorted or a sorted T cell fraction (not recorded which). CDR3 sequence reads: CASTRTGDGNQPQHF. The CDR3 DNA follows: TGTGCCAGTACCAGGACAGGAGACGGCAATCAGCCCCAGCATTTT.